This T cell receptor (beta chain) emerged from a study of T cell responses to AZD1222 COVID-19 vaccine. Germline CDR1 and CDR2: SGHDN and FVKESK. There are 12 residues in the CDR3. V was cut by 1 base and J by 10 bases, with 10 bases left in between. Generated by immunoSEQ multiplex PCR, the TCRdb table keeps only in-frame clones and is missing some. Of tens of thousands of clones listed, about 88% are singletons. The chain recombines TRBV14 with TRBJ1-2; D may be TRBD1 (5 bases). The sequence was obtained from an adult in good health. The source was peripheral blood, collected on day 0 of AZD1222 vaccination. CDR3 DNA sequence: TGTGCCAGCAGCCAAGGACAGCGGGCCTACACCTTC. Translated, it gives CASSQGQRAYTF.